Listed below are T cell receptor beta chains from one sample, sequenced in a study of CD8+CD57+ T cells in acquired aplastic anemia. TCRdb re-called the reads with MiXCR, one entry per CDR3 protein. This repertoire shows fewer than 200,000 distinct CDR3 sequences, 55% to 80% found once; its top ten account for 45%. Sample: sorted CD4+, CD8+, or CD8+CD57+ T cells (not recorded which) from PBMCs. The receptors here all came from a human donor in good health. CDR3s include the opening cysteine and the closing phenylalanine or tryptophan. The D gene is left open where the match is weak. Expanded clones are given a class, and other clones once, few, many or no size at all.

j_gene,abundance,d_gene,v_gene,CDR3nt,CDR3aa
TRBJ2-1,many,TRBD2,TRBV4-2,TGTGCCAGCAGCCGAACCCCAGGACTAGCGACCTACAATGAGCAGTTCTTC,CASSRTPGLATYNEQFF
TRBJ2-2,many,-,TRBV18,TGTGCCAGCTCACCTCCGGGCACCGGGGAGCTGTTTTTT,CASSPPGTGELFF
TRBJ2-3,many,TRBD1,TRBV10-3,TGTGCCATCAGTGGCCCAGGGGGAGCGGCAGATACGCAGTATTTT,CAISGPGGAADTQYF
TRBJ2-7,-,TRBD2,TRBV10-3,TGTGCCATCCGACCGGGGGGATCACCAGAGAACGAGCAGTACTTC,CAIRPGGSPENEQYF
TRBJ2-7,few,-,TRBV7-9,TGTGCCAGCAGCATCAGGGTATACGAGCAGTACTTC,CASSIRVYEQYF
TRBJ2-5,-,TRBD1,TRBV29-1,TGCAGCGTTGAACGGGACAGGGGGCGAGAGACCCAGTACTTC,CSVERDRGRETQYF
TRBJ2-1,-,-,TRBV7-2,TGTGCCAGCAGCCCTTATACCGGAAATGAGCAGTTCTTC,CASSPYTGNEQFF
TRBJ2-5,-,-,TRBV7-2,TGTGCCAGCAGCTTAGCATCGGCGCTCAATTTACGAGAGACCCAGTACTTC,CASSLASALNLRETQYF
TRBJ2-1,many,-,TRBV11-3,TGTGCCAGCAGCTTTAGCACCTACAATGAGCAGTTCTTC,CASSFSTYNEQFF
TRBJ2-7,-,-,TRBV29-1,TGCAGCGTCGGACAGCGGGGCCGACTCTACGAGCAGTACTTC,CSVGQRGRLYEQYF
TRBJ2-5,-,-,TRBV20-1,TGCAGTGCTAGAGGACCCCGAGGAGAGACCCAGTACTTC,CSARGPRGETQYF
TRBJ2-5,many,-,TRBV5-6,TGTGCCAGCAGCTTAAGCGCTCTCCAAGAGACCCAGTACTTC,CASSLSALQETQYF
TRBJ2-7,-,-,TRBV20-1,TGCAGTGCGGGAGCATACGAGCAGTACTTC,CSAGAYEQYF
TRBJ1-1,-,-,TRBV12-5,TGTGCCAGCAGTAGGGCCACTGAAGCTTTCTTT,CASSRATEAFF
TRBJ2-7,-,-,TRBV7-3,TGTGCCAGCGCATGGACAGGAGGGGGCGACGAGCAGTACTTC,CASAWTGGGDEQYF
TRBJ2-7,-,-,TRBV2,TGTGCCAGCACCCGGGACCGGAACTACGAGCAGTACTTC,CASTRDRNYEQYF
TRBJ1-1,few,-,TRBV4-1,TGCGCCAGCAGCCTAGGCCCCGCTGGTGGCACTGAAGCTTTCTTT,CASSLGPAGGTEAFF
TRBJ2-1,many,TRBD2,TRBV20-1,TGCAGTGCTAGAGTTACCATGACTAGCATGCCAGAGATTTACAATGAGCAGTTCTTC,CSARVTMTSMPEIYNEQFF
TRBJ2-7,-,-,TRBV4-2,TGTGCCAGCAGCCAAGATCAAAGGAATCCCGAGCAGTACTTC,CASSQDQRNPEQYF
TRBJ2-3,-,TRBD2,TRBV6-6,TGTGCCAGCAGTTACCCGCGGGAGGCCACAGATACGCAGTATTTT,CASSYPREATDTQYF
TRBJ1-2,many,TRBD1,TRBV15,TGTGCCACCAGCAGAGGGGACAGGGAGTGGGATGGCTACACCTTC,CATSRGDREWDGYTF
TRBJ1-6,-,-,TRBV2,TGTGCCAGCAGGGGCCAGGGCTCACCCCTCCACTTT,CASRGQGSPLHF
TRBJ2-7,-,-,TRBV15,TGTGCCACCAGCAGAGACGACTCCTACGAGCAGTACTTC,CATSRDDSYEQYF
TRBJ1-1,-,TRBD1,TRBV20-1,TGCAGTGTCGGACAGGCGTGGGGGAACACTGAAGCTTTCTTT,CSVGQAWGNTEAFF
TRBJ2-7,-,-,TRBV20-1,TGCAGTGCTAGAAATCGGCGGTACGAGCAGTACTTC,CSARNRRYEQYF
TRBJ2-7,once,TRBD1,TRBV2,TGTGCTGTACCCGGGGACAGGATCTACGAGCAGTACTTC,CAVPGDRIYEQYF
TRBJ2-7,-,-,TRBV5-4,TGTGCCAGCAGCTCCGGTGCTAACGAGCAGTACTTC,CASSSGANEQYF
TRBJ1-1,-,-,TRBV2,TGTGCCAGCAGTGAACGGTCCCGGCACACTGAAGCTTTCTTT,CASSERSRHTEAFF
TRBJ2-1,many,TRBD2,TRBV2,TGTGCCAGCAGTGGCGGGAGTAGTAGTTACAATGAGCAGTTCTTC,CASSGGSSSYNEQFF
TRBJ2-5,-,TRBD2,TRBV14,TGTGCCAGCAGCCAAGCCCTAGCGGGGTGGCAAGAGACCCAGTACTTC,CASSQALAGWQETQYF
TRBJ2-7,-,TRBD2,TRBV7-2,TGTGCCAGCAGCCCCCGACTAGCGGGAGGGCCCAAGGCCGGCATGTACAAGCAGTACTTC,CASSPRLAGGPKAGMYKQYF
TRBJ1-6,-,-,TRBV11-3,TGTGCCAGCAGCTTAGGTTCAGCCAATTCACCCCTCCACTTT,CASSLGSANSPLHF
TRBJ1-1,-,-,TRBV7-9,TGTGCCAGCAGCCCTCCACAGAACACTGAAGCTCTCTTT,CASSPPQNTEALF
TRBJ2-5,-,-,TRBV20-1,TGCAGTGCTAGTGAACAGGCTATCCAAGAGACCCAGTACTTC,CSASEQAIQETQYF
TRBJ2-1,many,-,TRBV2,TGTGCCAGCAATAGCCCCCCAAGGGATGAGCAGTTCTTC,CASNSPPRDEQFF
TRBJ1-2,-,TRBD1,TRBV19,TGTGCCAGTAGTATGAAGGGACAGTCAGATGGCTACACCTTC,CASSMKGQSDGYTF
TRBJ1-1,many,-,TRBV3-1,TGTGCCAGCAGCCAACGAGACAGGATTGAAGCTTTCTTT,CASSQRDRIEAFF
TRBJ2-7,few,-,TRBV2,TGTGCCAGCTCCAGGACAGTGGCCACTCTGTGGGAGCAGTACTTC,CASSRTVATLWEQYF
TRBJ2-5,-,-,TRBV20-1,TGCAGTGCTAGTTCTACGGCCAAGACCCAGTACTTC,CSASSTAKTQYF
TRBJ2-2,-,TRBD2,TRBV9,TGTGCCAGCAGCGTAGGAATGGCGGGAGCGGCCGGGGAACTGTTTTTT,CASSVGMAGAAGELFF
TRBJ1-1,-,-,TRBV5-6,TGTGCCAGCAGCCCTGGCCCCAGAGCAGCTTTCTTT,CASSPGPRAAFF
TRBJ2-7,few,TRBD2,TRBV20-1,TGCAGTGCTAGTAATAGCGGGGGGATCCCCCTCGAGCAGTACTTC,CSASNSGGIPLEQYF
TRBJ2-7,-,-,TRBV20-1,TGCAGTGCTAGAGATATTGGGATAGAGCACGAGCAGTACTTC,CSARDIGIEHEQYF
TRBJ2-7,-,-,TRBV10-2,TGCGCCAGCAGGTCCGGGACCAACTCCTACGAGCAGTACTTC,CASRSGTNSYEQYF
TRBJ2-6,once,-,TRBV28,TGTGCCAGCAGTGAGACAGACTCTGGGGCCAACGTCCTGACTTTC,CASSETDSGANVLTF
TRBJ2-7,-,-,TRBV7-9,TGTGCCAGCAGCTTAGGTAGCTTTAGCGGATCCTACGAGCAGTACTTC,CASSLGSFSGSYEQYF
TRBJ1-6,-,-,TRBV19,TGTGCCAGTAGCACAGGCATTACGAATTCACCCCTCCACTTT,CASSTGITNSPLHF
TRBJ1-6,-,-,TRBV7-9,TGTGCCAGCAGCTTTTTTGAAGGGCTTTCACCCCTCCACTTT,CASSFFEGLSPLHF
TRBJ2-3,once,TRBD2,TRBV10-2,TGCGCCAGCACCCCGGGACTAGCGGGCACCGATACGCAGTATTTT,CASTPGLAGTDTQYF
TRBJ2-3,-,TRBD2,TRBV2,TGTGCCAGCCGGACTAGCGGGGGCGCAGATACGCAGTATTTT,CASRTSGGADTQYF
TRBJ2-1,-,-,TRBV10-3,TGTGCCATCATGGAACAACAAAATGAGCAGCTCTTC,CAIMEQQNEQLF
TRBJ2-7,-,-,TRBV6-5,TGTGCCAGCAGTTATACGGCAGGGCGCTCCTACGAGCAGTACTTC,CASSYTAGRSYEQYF
TRBJ2-7,-,-,TRBV7-2,TGTGCCGGCAGCTCCGGACGCTCCTACGAGCAGTACTTC,CAGSSGRSYEQYF
TRBJ2-7,-,TRBD2,TRBV11-3,TGTGCCAGCAGCTTAAAAAGCGGGAGAGCCCGACGCTACGAGCAGTACTTC,CASSLKSGRARRYEQYF